These 31 T cell receptor beta chains were all obtained from the same sample, sequenced in a study of cytomegalovirus exposure and HLA in healthy donors. Method: immunoSEQ multiplex PCR; TCRdb's copy keeps in-frame clones and lacks some. The top ten clones hold more than 0.7% of a sample with approximately 160,000 clones, about 95% of them seen once. The source material was PBMCs. The receptors stem from a woman between 18 and 29 years old in good health and CMV-seronegative.

The count of this clone is one. The rearrangement uses TRBV15 and TRBJ1-2; 8 nucleotides match TRBD1. The CDR3 loop spans 13 amino acids. The trim removed 3 bases at V and 3 bases at J, leaving 0 bases unmatched. In germline, CDR1 is LNHNV, CDR2 YYDKDF (reference sequence). The CDR3 sequence: CATSRTGDYGYTF. The CDR3 region has the DNA TGTGCCACCAGCAGGACAGGGGACTATGGCTACACCTTC. The full variable domain, its missing parts supplied by reference TRBV15 and TRBJ1-2, is DAMVIQNPRYQVTQFGKPVTLSCSQTLNHNVMYWYQQKSSQAPKLLFHYYDKDFNNEADTPDNFQSRRPNTSFCFLDIRSPGLGDTAMYLCATSRTGDYGYTFGSGTRLTVV.

The V gene is TRBV7-3, the J gene TRBJ2-2; D remains ambiguous. With 1 base removed from V and 1 base from J, the gap between germline ends came to 16 bases. CDR3 length: 18 amino acids. The germline V gene encodes CDR1 SGHTA and CDR2 FQGTGA. The CDR3 DNA reads TGTGCCAGCAGCTTAAAGTACGGCGGTATACTGAACACCGGGGAGCTGTTTTTT. Translating it yields CASSLKYGGILNTGELFF.

The rearrangement joins TRBV29-1 to TRBJ2-5, with 7 bases that match TRBD1. This CDR3 contains 12 residues. Germline loops: CDR1 SQVTM, CDR2 ANQGSEA. J was trimmed by 4 bases and V by 6 bases; bases with no gene match: 5. The CDR3 nucleotides are TGCAGCGTCATGACAGGGTCAGAGACCCAGTACTTC. Its translation: CSVMTGSETQYF.

The chain couples TRBV11-3 to TRBJ2-1; TRBD2 is a possible D gene (8 bases). The V end lost 5 bases, the J end lost 8 bases, and 22 bases lay between the germline ends. The germline CDR1 and CDR2 sequences are SGHNT and YENEEA. CDR3 length: 16 residues. CDR3 sequence reads: CASSEGGGGPFDEQFF. CDR3 DNA sequence: TGTGCCAGCAGCGAAGGGGGCGGGGGGCCGTTTGATGAGCAGTTCTTC.

The chain joins TRBV4-1 to TRBJ2-3; D is unresolved. V was cut by 6 bases and J by 3 bases, with 10 bases left in between. The CDR3 runs 13 residues. Germline V gene lookup returns CDR1 MGHRA and CDR2 YSYEKL. The CDR3 reads CASSIVGTDTQYF. The DNA of the CDR3 is TGCGCCAGCAGTATTGTCGGGACAGATACGCAGTATTTT.

The CDR3 sequence is CASSTRAGETQYF. As DNA, the CDR3 is TGTGCCAGCAGCACCCGCGCCGGAGAGACCCAGTACTTC. The V and J genes are TRBV7-2 and TRBJ2-5, with D uncertain. The length of the CDR3 is 13 residues. V lost 5 bases, J lost 4 bases, and 11 bases lay in between. The germline V gene has CDR1 SGHTA and CDR2 FQGNSA.

V and J are TRBV11-1 and TRBJ2-7, with D perhaps matching TRBD2 (5 bases). Between the trimmed V and J ends, which lost 0 bases and 1 base, there was a span of 7 bases. In germline, CDR1 is SGHAT, CDR2 FQDESV (reference sequence). CDR3 length equals 14 residues. The CDR3 region is CASSLAGISYEQYF. As DNA, the CDR3 is TGTGCCAGCAGCTTAGCCGGGATTTCCTACGAGCAGTACTTC.

V usage is TRBV29-1 and J usage is TRBJ2-1; D is perhaps TRBD1 (5 bases). The CDR3 is made up of 13 amino acids. V lost 6 bases and J lost 7, with 16 bases in between. Looked up from germline, CDR1 is SQVTM and CDR2 is ANQGSEA. Written as DNA, the CDR3 is TGCAGCGTCCAGGGAATAAATGGGAATGAGCAGTTCTTC. It translates to CSVQGINGNEQFF.

The genes are TRBV5-1 and TRBJ2-7, with TRBD2 as a possible D gene (5 bases). Per germline, CDR1 SGHRS and CDR2 YFSETQ. This CDR3 region has 13 residues. V lost 0 bases to trimming and J lost 7 bases, with 11 bases between them. CDR3 loop: CASSLDGVGEQYF. The DNA of the CDR3 is TGCGCCAGCAGCTTGGACGGGGTAGGGGAGCAGTACTTC.

This chain joins TRBV19 and TRBJ1-2; TRBD1 matches 7 bases. CDR1 is LNHDA, CDR2 SQIVND, per germline (reference sequence). The CDR3 has 13 amino acids. Trimming removed 6 bases from V and 2 bases from J; junction bases left unmatched: 3. The CDR3 loop is CASSWDRNYGYTF. The DNA of the CDR3 is TGTGCCAGTAGCTGGGACAGAAACTATGGCTACACCTTC.

This clone occurred once. In DNA, the CDR3 is TGTGCCAGCAGCCCGCTACCTACAGGAATGCACAATGAGCAGTTCTTC. Protein sequence: CASSPLPTGMHNEQFF. The chain uses TRBV7-9 and TRBJ2-1; D might be TRBD1 (5 bases). V gave up 5 bases and J gave up 5 bases, with 19 bases separating them. This CDR3 comprises 16 residues. CDR1 is SEHNR, CDR2 FQNEAQ, per germline (reference sequence).

This chain links TRBV5-1 with TRBJ2-5; D is possibly TRBD2 (5 bases). The V gene lost 0 bases and the J gene lost 5 bases, with 11 bases spanning the gap. CDR1 and CDR2 (germline): SGHRS, YFSETQ. The CDR3 loop spans 14 amino acids. This CDR3 reads CASSLVTRGETQYF. The CDR3 DNA sequence: TGCGCCAGCAGCTTGGTGACCCGAGGGGAGACCCAGTACTTC.

The gene calls are TRBV28 and TRBJ1-2, with D hard to call. CDR3 size: 14 residues. Germline V lookup: CDR1 MDHEN, CDR2 SYDVKM. The germline V and J ends were trimmed by 5 bases and 4 bases, with 14 bases remaining between them. The chain's CDR3 is CASSPDPESYGYTF. The CDR3 DNA reads TGTGCCAGCAGTCCCGATCCCGAGAGCTATGGCTACACCTTC.

This chain uses TRBV6-5 with TRBJ1-2, with D unclear. Germline V gives CDR1 MNHEY, CDR2 SVGAGI. V dropped 3 bases and J dropped 5 bases, with 19 bases sitting between them. This CDR3 has 16 amino acids. The DNA for the CDR3 is TGTGCCAGCAGTTATAACCCTACCTCCGGAGGATATGGCTACACCTTC. Encoded protein: CASSYNPTSGGYGYTF.

The chain recombines TRBV5-1 with TRBJ1-5, with D possibly being TRBD1 (6 bases). The CDR3 runs to 15 residues. Germline CDR1 reads SGHRS; CDR2 reads YFSETQ. Trimming cost V 0 bases and J 4 bases, with 11 bases left between them. This CDR3 reads CASSLDPGANQPQHF. As DNA, the CDR3 is TGCGCCAGCAGCTTGGATCCAGGGGCAAATCAGCCCCAGCATTTT.

This chain uses TRBV27 with TRBJ2-1, with D tentatively TRBD1 (5 bases). The CDR3 spans 15 residues. In germline, CDR1 is MNHEY, CDR2 SMNVEV (reference sequence). The V and J ends lost 3 bases and 0 bases respectively, with 9 bases between them. The CDR3 sequence: CASSFSGRSYNEQFF. As DNA, the CDR3 is TGTGCCAGCAGTTTTTCAGGGCGCTCCTACAATGAGCAGTTCTTC.

This chain joins TRBV6-1 and TRBJ1-6; D might be TRBD1 (5 bases). This CDR3 has 14 residues. V was shortened by 4 bases and J by 8 bases, with 12 bases between the two germline ends. Looked up from germline, CDR1 is MNHNS and CDR2 is SASEGT. The CDR3: CASSGGPQYSPLHF. The CDR3 coding sequence is TGTGCCAGCAGTGGGGGCCCCCAATATTCACCCCTCCACTTT.

This rearrangement joins TRBV19 to TRBJ2-3; possible D gene TRBD2, 7 bases. Germline values: CDR1 LNHDA, CDR2 SQIVND (reference sequence). V was shortened by 6 bases and J by 1 base, with 17 bases between the two germline ends. This CDR3 spans 16 amino acids. The CDR3: CASSPRAGAGTDTQYF. CDR3 bases: TGTGCCAGTAGCCCAAGGGCGGGGGCCGGCACAGATACGCAGTATTTT. The full variable domain, completed using reference TRBV19 and TRBJ2-3, is DGGITQSPKYLFRKEGQNVTLSCEQNLNHDAMYWYRQDPGQGLRLIYYSQIVNDFQKGDIAEGYSVSREKKESFPLTVTSAQKNPTAFYLCASSPRAGAGTDTQYFGPGTRLTVL.

The gene calls are TRBV5-4 and TRBJ2-5; TRBD2 is a possible D gene (5 bases). Germline loops: CDR1 SGHNT, CDR2 YYREEE (reference sequence). This CDR3 is 13 amino acids long. Trimming removed 2 bases from V and 5 bases from J, with 10 bases in between. The CDR3 nucleotides are TGTGCCAGCAGCTTCTCGGGGAAGGAGACCCAGTACTTC. Protein: CASSFSGKETQYF.

V usage is TRBV1 and J usage is TRBJ2-5; TRBD1, the table's D call, lacks a check against the DNA. TRBV1 is noted as a pseudogene. This CDR3 comprises 15 residues. This CDR3 reads CTSSPLSTGPETQYF. The CDR3 DNA follows: TGCACCAGCAGCCCACTGTCGACAGGGCCAGAGACCCAGTACTTC.

The chain employs TRBV6-5 and TRBJ1-1; 7 nucleotides agree with TRBD1. The trim removed 5 bases at V and 9 bases at J, leaving 6 bases unmatched. Germline CDR1 is MNHEY and CDR2 is SVGAGI. The CDR3 totals 12 residues. The chain's CDR3 is CASSRPTGKAFF. The CDR3, as DNA: TGTGCCAGCAGTCGACCGACAGGGAAAGCTTTCTTT.

J is TRBJ2-2 and V is TRBV29-1, with D possibly TRBD1 on 5 matching bases. V dropped 2 bases and J dropped 1 base, with 5 bases sitting between them. The CDR3 contains 13 residues. Germline CDR1 and CDR2: SQVTM and ANQGSEA. This chain's CDR3 is CSVETGNTGELFF. CDR3 bases: TGCAGCGTTGAAACAGGGAACACCGGGGAGCTGTTTTTT.

This chain uses TRBV29-1 with TRBJ1-2; TRBD1 aligns across 9 bases. Per the germline V gene, CDR1 is SQVTM and CDR2 is ANQGSEA. The CDR3 is 13 amino acids. J gave up 6 bases and V 5 bases, and 7 bases lay outside the gene matches. This chain's CDR3 is CSVPGQGTHGYTF. The CDR3 DNA reads as TGCAGCGTTCCGGGACAGGGAACCCATGGCTACACCTTC.

The J gene is TRBJ2-7, the V gene TRBV6-5, with 10 positions matching TRBD2. Germline-derived CDR1 and CDR2 are MNHEY and SVGAGI. There are 15 residues in the CDR3. V dropped 2 bases and J dropped 1; count of bases not matched to a gene: 2. In nucleotides, the CDR3 is TGTGCCAGCAGTTACGTAGCGGGGGGATCCTACGAGCAGTACTTC. Its translation: CASSYVAGGSYEQYF.

This chain connects TRBV5-4 to TRBJ1-2; the D gene is possibly TRBD1 (6 bases). This CDR3 contains 15 residues. From germline, CDR1 is SGHNT and CDR2 YYREEE (reference sequence). The V gene lost 3 bases and the J gene lost 8 bases, with 20 bases spanning the gap. CDR3 region: CASSWGQGVMGGYTF. Here the CDR3 DNA reads TGTGCCAGCAGCTGGGGGCAGGGAGTAATGGGCGGCTACACCTTC.

This clone was counted once. V and J are TRBV6-1 and TRBJ1-2; TRBD1 might be the D (5 bases). The CDR3 is 14 residues long. Trimming removed 6 bases from V and 5 bases from J, with 16 bases in between. The V gene's germline CDR1 is MNHNS and CDR2 SASEGT. CDR3 nucleotides: TGTGCCAGCAGGGAACAGGTATTCCTATATGGCTACACCTTC. It codes for CASREQVFLYGYTF.

The chain carries TRBV9 and TRBJ2-7; no definite D call. V was clipped by 4 bases and J by 0 bases, with 14 bases between them. The CDR3 extends over 15 amino acids. CDR1 and CDR2 from the germline V gene are SGDLS and YYNGEE. The CDR3 loop reads CASSPRVALSYEQYF. As DNA, the CDR3 is TGTGCCAGCAGCCCCCGGGTTGCGCTCTCCTACGAGCAGTACTTC.

This chain links TRBV6-5 with TRBJ2-1; 10 nucleotides match TRBD2. The CDR3 contains 15 residues. The germline V gene encodes CDR1 MNHEY and CDR2 SVGAGI. Trimming removed 2 bases from V and 4 bases from J; junction bases left unmatched: 2. In DNA, the CDR3 is TGTGCCAGCAGTTACGAAGCGGGGGGGTACAATGAGCAGTTCTTC. It is translated as CASSYEAGGYNEQFF.

The genes are TRBV4-1 and TRBJ2-3; TRBD2 agrees at 10 bases. Germline lookup yields CDR1 MGHRA and CDR2 YSYEKL. With V trimmed by 6 bases and J by 7 bases, 10 bases remained unmatched. The CDR3 loop spans 15 amino acids. The CDR3 reads CASSKAGGLTNTQYF. The CDR3 DNA reads as TGCGCCAGCAGTAAAGCGGGGGGGCTTACAAATACGCAGTATTTT.

The chain uses TRBV6-1 and TRBJ2-7; 8 nucleotides match TRBD1. CDR1 is MNHNS, CDR2 SASEGT, per germline. This CDR3 spans 15 amino acids. Trimming at V came to 4 bases and at J to 2 bases, leaving 7 bases not matched to a gene. The CDR3 here is CASSAGQGPTYEQYF. The CDR3 DNA reads TGTGCCAGCAGTGCCGGACAGGGACCTACCTACGAGCAGTACTTC.

Worth noting for this clone: The sample contains more than one DNA sequence encoding this CDR3. The V and J genes are TRBV29-1 and TRBJ2-1; 15 bases map to TRBD2. The CDR3 consists of 17 residues. CDR1 and CDR2 from the germline V gene are SQVTM and ANQGSEA. Germline trimming cut 3 bases from V and 0 bases from J; bases unmatched to any gene: 3. CDR3 in DNA: TGCAGCGTTGAGGGACTAGCGGGGGGCCTCTCCTACAATGAGCAGTTCTTC. This translates into CSVEGLAGGLSYNEQFF.